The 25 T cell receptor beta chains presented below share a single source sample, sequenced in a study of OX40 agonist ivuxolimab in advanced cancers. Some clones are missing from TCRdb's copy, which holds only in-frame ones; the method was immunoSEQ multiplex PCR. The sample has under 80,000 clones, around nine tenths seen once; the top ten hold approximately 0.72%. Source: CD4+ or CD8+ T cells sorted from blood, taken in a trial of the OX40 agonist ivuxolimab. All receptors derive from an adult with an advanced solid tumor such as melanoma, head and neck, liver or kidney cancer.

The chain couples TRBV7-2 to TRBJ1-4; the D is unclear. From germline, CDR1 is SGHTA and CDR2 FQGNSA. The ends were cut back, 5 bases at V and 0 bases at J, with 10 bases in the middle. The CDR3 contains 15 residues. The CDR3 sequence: CASSPKIATNEKLFF. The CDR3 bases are TGTGCCAGCAGCCCTAAGATTGCAACTAATGAAAAACTGTTTTTT.

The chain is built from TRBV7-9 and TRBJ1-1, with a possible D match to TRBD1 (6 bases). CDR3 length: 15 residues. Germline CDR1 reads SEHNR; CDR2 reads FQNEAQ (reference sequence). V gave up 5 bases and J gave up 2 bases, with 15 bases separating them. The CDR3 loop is CASSLRGGQNTEAFF. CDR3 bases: TGTGCCAGCAGCCTGAGGGGGGGCCAAAACACTGAAGCTTTCTTT.

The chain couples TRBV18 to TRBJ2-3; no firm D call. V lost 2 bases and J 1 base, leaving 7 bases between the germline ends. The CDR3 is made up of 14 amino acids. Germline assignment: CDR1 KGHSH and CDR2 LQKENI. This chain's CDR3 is CASSPSDGTDTQYF. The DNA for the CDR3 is TGTGCCAGCTCACCAAGCGACGGCACAGATACGCAGTATTTT.

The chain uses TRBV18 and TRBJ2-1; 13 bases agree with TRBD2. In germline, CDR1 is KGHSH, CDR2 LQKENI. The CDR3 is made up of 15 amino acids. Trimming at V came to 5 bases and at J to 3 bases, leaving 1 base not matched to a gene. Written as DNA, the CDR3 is TGTGCCAGCTCAGGGACTAGCGGGATCTACAATGAGCAGTTCTTC. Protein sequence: CASSGTSGIYNEQFF.

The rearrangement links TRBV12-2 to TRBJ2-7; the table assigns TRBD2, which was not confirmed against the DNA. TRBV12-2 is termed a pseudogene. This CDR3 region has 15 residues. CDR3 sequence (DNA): TGTGCAAGTCACGCGGGATGGTCGAATACGGGCGAGCAGTACTTC. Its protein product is CASHAGWSNTGEQYF.

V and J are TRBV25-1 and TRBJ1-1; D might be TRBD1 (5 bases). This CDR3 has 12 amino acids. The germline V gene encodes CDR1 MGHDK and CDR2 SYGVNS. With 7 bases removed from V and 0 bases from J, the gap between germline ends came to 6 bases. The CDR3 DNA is TGTGCCAGCACAGGGATGAACACTGAAGCTTTCTTT. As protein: CASTGMNTEAFF.

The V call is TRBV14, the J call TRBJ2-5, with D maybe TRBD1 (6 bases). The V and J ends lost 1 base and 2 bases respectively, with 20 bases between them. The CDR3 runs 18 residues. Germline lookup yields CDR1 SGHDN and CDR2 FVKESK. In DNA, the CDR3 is TGTGCCAGCAGCCAAGTTCTCAGGGGCAAAGGGGGTCAAGAGACCCAGTACTTC. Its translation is CASSQVLRGKGGQETQYF.

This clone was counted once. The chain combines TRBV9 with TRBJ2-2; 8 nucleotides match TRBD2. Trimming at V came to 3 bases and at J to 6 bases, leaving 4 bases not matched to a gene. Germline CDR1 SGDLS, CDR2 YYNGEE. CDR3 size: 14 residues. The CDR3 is CASSAPGGPGELFF. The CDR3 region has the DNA TGTGCCAGCAGCGCTCCGGGGGGGCCCGGGGAGCTGTTTTTT.

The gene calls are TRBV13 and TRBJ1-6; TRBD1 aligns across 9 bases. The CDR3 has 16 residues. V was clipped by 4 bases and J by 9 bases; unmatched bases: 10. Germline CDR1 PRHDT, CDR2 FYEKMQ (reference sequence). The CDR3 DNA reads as TGTGCCAGCAGCTCCATCACCGGACAGGGGAGTTCACCCCTCCACTTT. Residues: CASSSITGQGSSPLHF.

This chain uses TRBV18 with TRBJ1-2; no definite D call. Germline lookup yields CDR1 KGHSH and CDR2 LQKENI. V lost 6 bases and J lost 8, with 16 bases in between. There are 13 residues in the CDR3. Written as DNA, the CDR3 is TGTGCCAGCTCGCCCAGGCCCGCGGAAGGCTACACCTTC. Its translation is CASSPRPAEGYTF. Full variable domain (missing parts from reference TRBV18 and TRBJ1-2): NAGVMQNPRHLVRRRGQEARLRCSPMKGHSHVYWYRQLPEEGLKFMVYLQKENIIDESGMPKERFSAEFPKEGPSILRIQQVVRGDSAAYFCASSPRPAEGYTFGSGTRLTVV.

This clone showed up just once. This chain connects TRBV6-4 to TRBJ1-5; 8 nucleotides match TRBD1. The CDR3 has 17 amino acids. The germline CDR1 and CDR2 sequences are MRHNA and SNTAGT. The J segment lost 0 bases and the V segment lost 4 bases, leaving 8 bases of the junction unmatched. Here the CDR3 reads CASSAAGTGLSNQPQHF. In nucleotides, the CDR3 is TGTGCCAGCAGTGCCGCCGGGACAGGCCTTAGCAATCAGCCCCAGCATTTT.

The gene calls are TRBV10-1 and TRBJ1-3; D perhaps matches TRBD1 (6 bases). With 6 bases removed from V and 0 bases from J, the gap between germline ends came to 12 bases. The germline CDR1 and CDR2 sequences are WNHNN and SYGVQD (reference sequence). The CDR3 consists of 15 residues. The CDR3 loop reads CASSADRTSGNTIYF. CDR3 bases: TGCGCCAGCAGCGCCGACAGGACCTCTGGAAACACCATATATTTT.

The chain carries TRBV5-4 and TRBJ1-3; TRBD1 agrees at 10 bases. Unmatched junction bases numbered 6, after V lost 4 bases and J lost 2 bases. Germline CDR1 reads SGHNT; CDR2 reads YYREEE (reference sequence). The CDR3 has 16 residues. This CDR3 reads CASSMRDRGPGNTIYF. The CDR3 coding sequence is TGTGCCAGCAGCATGCGGGACAGGGGTCCTGGAAACACCATATATTTT.

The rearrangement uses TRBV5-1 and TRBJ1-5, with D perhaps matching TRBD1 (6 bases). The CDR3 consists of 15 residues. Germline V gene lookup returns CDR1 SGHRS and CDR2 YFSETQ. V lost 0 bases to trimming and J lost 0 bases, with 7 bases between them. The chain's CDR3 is CASSLEGDSNQPQHF. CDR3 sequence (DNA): TGCGCCAGCAGCTTGGAGGGGGATAGCAATCAGCCCCAGCATTTT.

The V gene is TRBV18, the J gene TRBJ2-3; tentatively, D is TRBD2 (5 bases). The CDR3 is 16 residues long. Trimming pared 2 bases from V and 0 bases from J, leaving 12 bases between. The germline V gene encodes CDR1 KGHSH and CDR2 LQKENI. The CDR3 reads CASSPGAGGSTDTQYF. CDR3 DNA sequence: TGTGCCAGCTCACCAGGCGCCGGCGGGAGCACAGATACGCAGTATTTT.

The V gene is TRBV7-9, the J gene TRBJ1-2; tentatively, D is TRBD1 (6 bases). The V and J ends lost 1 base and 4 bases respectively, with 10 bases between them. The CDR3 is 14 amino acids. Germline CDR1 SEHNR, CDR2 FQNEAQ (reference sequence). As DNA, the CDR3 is TGTGCCAGCAGCTTAGTGGACAGAACCTATGGCTACACCTTC. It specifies CASSLVDRTYGYTF.

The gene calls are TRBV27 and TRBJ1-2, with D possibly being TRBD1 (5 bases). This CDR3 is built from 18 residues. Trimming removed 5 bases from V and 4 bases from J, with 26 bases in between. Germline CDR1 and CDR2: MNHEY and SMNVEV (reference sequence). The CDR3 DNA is TGTGCCAGCAGTCCGGGACCGATACCCAATTTACTTACCTATGGCTACACCTTC. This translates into CASSPGPIPNLLTYGYTF.

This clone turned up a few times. The CDR3 DNA follows: TGTGCCAGCAGTGTTTCAGGGATGAACACTGAAGCTTTCTTT. Residues: CASSVSGMNTEAFF. The J gene is TRBJ1-1, the V gene TRBV2; maybe TRBD1 (5 bases). The germline V gene has CDR1 SNHLY and CDR2 FYNNEI. This CDR3 contains 14 residues. The V gene lost 4 bases and the J gene lost 0 bases, with 9 bases spanning the gap.

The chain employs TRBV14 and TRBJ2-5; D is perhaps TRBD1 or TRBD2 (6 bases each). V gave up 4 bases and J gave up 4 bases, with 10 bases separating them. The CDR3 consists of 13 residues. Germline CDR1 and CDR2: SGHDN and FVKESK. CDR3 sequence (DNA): TGTGCCAGCAGCCCCGGAGGGGGAGAGACCCAGTACTTC. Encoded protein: CASSPGGGETQYF.

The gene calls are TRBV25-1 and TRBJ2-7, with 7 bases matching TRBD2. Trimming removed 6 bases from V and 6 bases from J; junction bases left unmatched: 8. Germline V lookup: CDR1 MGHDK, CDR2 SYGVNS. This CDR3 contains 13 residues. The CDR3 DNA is TGTGCCAGCAGCCGGGTGGGAGGGGTCGAGCAGTACTTC. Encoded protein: CASSRVGGVEQYF.

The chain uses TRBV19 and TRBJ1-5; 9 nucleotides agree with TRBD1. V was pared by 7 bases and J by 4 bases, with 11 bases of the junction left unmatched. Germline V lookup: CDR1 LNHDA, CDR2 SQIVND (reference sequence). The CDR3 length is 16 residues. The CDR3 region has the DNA TGTGCCAGTACCGCGACAGGGGGTGGGAATAATCAGCCCCAGCATTTT. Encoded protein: CASTATGGGNNQPQHF.

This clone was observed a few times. The CDR3 DNA is TGCGCCAGCAGCCTGGGGCCCTTAAATGAGCAGTTCTTC. Translation: CASSLGPLNEQFF. The rearrangement joins TRBV4-1 to TRBJ2-1, with a weak D call TRBD1 (5 bases). The V gene's germline CDR1 is MGHRA and CDR2 YSYEKL. Trimming stripped 4 bases from V and 7 bases from J, with 11 bases between. This CDR3 is 13 amino acids long.

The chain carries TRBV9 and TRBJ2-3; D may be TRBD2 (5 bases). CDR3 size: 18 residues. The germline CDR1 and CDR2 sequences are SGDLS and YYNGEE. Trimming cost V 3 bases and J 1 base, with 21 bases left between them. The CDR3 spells CASSATDPTGLGTDTQYF. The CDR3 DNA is TGTGCCAGCAGCGCCACCGACCCGACGGGGTTAGGCACAGATACGCAGTATTTT. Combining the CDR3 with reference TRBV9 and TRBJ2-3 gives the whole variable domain DSGVTQTPKHLITATGQRVTLRCSPRSGDLSVYWYQQSLDQGLQFLIQYYNGEERAKGNILERFSAQQFPDLHSELNLSSLELGDSALYFCASSATDPTGLGTDTQYFGPGTRLTVL.

CDR3 region: CAYRGEVGEQYF. Written as DNA, the CDR3 is TGTGCTTACCGTGGGGAAGTGGGCGAGCAGTACTTC. This chain uses TRBV10-3 with TRBJ2-5; D ambiguous. The end of the DNA fits TRBJ2-7 better, so the J call may be wrong. Germline assignment: CDR1 ENHRY and CDR2 SYGVKD. This CDR3 contains 12 residues.

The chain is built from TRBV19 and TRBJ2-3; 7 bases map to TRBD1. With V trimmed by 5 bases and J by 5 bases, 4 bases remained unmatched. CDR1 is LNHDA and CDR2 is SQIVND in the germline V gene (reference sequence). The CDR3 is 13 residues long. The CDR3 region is CASSFRDRDTQYF. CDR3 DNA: TGTGCCAGTAGTTTCCGGGACAGAGATACGCAGTATTTT.